This TCR beta chain was retrieved from a study of blood T cell repertoires in COVID-19. CDR1 and CDR2 from the germline V gene are SGHRS and YFSETQ. The CDR3 runs 17 residues. Trimming removed 1 base from V and 4 bases from J; junction bases left unmatched: 8. Generated by immunoSEQ multiplex PCR, the TCRdb table keeps only in-frame clones and is missing some. The sample yields around 100,000 clones, about four fifths seen once. The TCR was taken from a human donor in a cohort sampled during active COVID-19. V is TRBV5-1 and J is TRBJ2-2, with 9 positions matching TRBD2. The sequenced material came from peripheral blood. CDR3 in amino acids: CASSLLRGGRGTGELFF. The CDR3 DNA follows: TGCGCCAGCAGCTTGCTGCGGGGGGGCCGGGGCACCGGGGAGCTGTTTTTT.